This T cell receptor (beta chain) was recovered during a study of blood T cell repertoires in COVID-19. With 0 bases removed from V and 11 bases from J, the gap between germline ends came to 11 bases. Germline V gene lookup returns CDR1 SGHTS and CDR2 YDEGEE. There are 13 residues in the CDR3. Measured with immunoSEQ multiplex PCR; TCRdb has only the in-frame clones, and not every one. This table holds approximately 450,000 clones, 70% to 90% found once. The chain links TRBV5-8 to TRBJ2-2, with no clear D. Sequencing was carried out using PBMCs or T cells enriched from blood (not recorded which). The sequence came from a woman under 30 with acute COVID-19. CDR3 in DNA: TGTGCCAGCAGCTTGGTAGATACGCCCGAGCTGTTTTTT. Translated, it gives CASSLVDTPELFF.